This T cell receptor beta chain was retrieved from a study of glioma-infiltrating T cells. Amplification of TCR alpha and beta CDR3 regions from RNA used iRepertoire nested multiplex PCR. Each CDR3 protein is one row after TCRdb ran MiXCR on the multiplex PCR reads. Found here are over 3,500 distinct CDR3 sequences, roughly 90% of them singletons; the top ten hold roughly 29%. Germline CDR1 and CDR2: DFQATT and SNEGSKA (reference sequence). The CDR3 totals 11 residues. Trimming took 6 bases from V and 7 from J, leaving 12 bases between them. A note on this clonotype: Because this beta chain is a stray read in a library intended to capture alpha chains, its abundance should not be given much weight.

The rearrangement joins TRBV20-1 to TRBJ1-2, with D perhaps TRBD1 (5 bases). Material for sequencing was glioma tissue, nonneoplastic brain tissue, or PBMCs (not recorded which). This clonotype was sampled from a human donor with low-grade glioma or glioblastoma, undergoing nonglioma brain surgery, or in good health (not recorded which). CDR3 sequence reads: CSAPDIRGYTF. CDR3 nucleotide sequence: TGCAGTGCGCCGGACATTCGTGGCTACACCTTC.